The 16 T cell receptor beta chains listed next were all sequenced from one sample in a study of cytomegalovirus exposure and HLA in healthy donors. This table comes from immunoSEQ multiplex PCR, and its TCRdb copy is limited to in-frame clones, with some not included. The sample includes roughly 300,000 clones, more than 80% of them seen just once. Sequenced sample: PBMCs. Every receptor here comes from a woman between 18 and 30 years old in good health and CMV-seronegative.

This clone was detected once. This chain links TRBV9 with TRBJ2-6; the D gene is possibly TRBD1 (6 bases). CDR3 length: 17 residues. The V end was cut by 3 bases, the J end by 4 bases, with 17 bases between. Germline V gene lookup returns CDR1 SGDLS and CDR2 YYNGEE. CDR3 in amino acids: CASSDPLQGIGANVLTF. CDR3 nucleotide sequence: TGTGCCAGCAGCGACCCACTACAGGGAATCGGGGCCAACGTCCTGACTTTC. The full variable domain, completed using reference TRBV9 and TRBJ2-6, is DSGVTQTPKHLITATGQRVTLRCSPRSGDLSVYWYQQSLDQGLQFLIQYYNGEERAKGNILERFSAQQFPDLHSELNLSSLELGDSALYFCASSDPLQGIGANVLTFGAGSRLTVL.

The chain is built from TRBV29-1 and TRBJ2-3, with 8 bases lining up with TRBD2. Germline CDR1 SQVTM, CDR2 ANQGSEA. After removal of 4 bases from V and 3 bases from J, the junction contained 6 bases not matched to a gene. The CDR3 loop spans 14 amino acids. CDR3 loop: CSVVAGGSTDTQYF. Written as DNA, the CDR3 is TGCAGCGTTGTTGCGGGAGGATCTACAGATACGCAGTATTTT.

The V call is TRBV19, the J call TRBJ2-3; no firm D call. V was trimmed by 3 bases and J by 2 bases, leaving 9 bases between them. CDR3 length: 14 amino acids. The V gene's germline CDR1 is LNHDA and CDR2 SQIVND (reference sequence). In DNA, the CDR3 is TGTGCCAGTAGTATTGGGCCCAACACAGATACGCAGTATTTT. It encodes CASSIGPNTDTQYF.

This rearrangement joins TRBV7-2 to TRBJ2-3; weak D call: TRBD1 (5 bases). V gave up 10 bases and J gave up 6 bases, with 17 bases separating them. Per germline, CDR1 SGHTA and CDR2 FQGNSA. The CDR3 has 13 amino acids. In DNA form, the CDR3 reads TGTGCCACCAAAAAGGGGTTTTTGGATACGCAGTATTTT. Translated: CATKKGFLDTQYF.

This clone came up a few times. The V and J genes are TRBV2 and TRBJ1-5; TRBD1 matches at 7 bases. Germline V gene sequence: CDR1 SNHLY, CDR2 FYNNEI. The CDR3 extends over 12 amino acids. V shed 11 bases and J 2 bases; nucleotides not matched to a gene: 3. This CDR3 reads CAGGTGNQPQHF. CDR3 in DNA: TGTGCCGGAGGGACAGGCAATCAGCCCCAGCATTTT.

DNA for the CDR3: TGTGCCAGTACCCAAGGACAGGGGGGCAATCAGCCCCAGCATTTT. Its protein product is CASTQGQGGNQPQHF. V and J are TRBV19 and TRBJ1-5; 10 bases map to TRBD1. This CDR3 comprises 15 residues. The V and J ends lost 7 bases and 2 bases, in that order; junction bases with no gene match: 5. Germline CDR1 LNHDA, CDR2 SQIVND (reference sequence).

This chain connects TRBV5-1 to TRBJ2-7; TRBD2 agrees at 10 bases. CDR3 length: 18 amino acids. Germline V gene sequence: CDR1 SGHRS, CDR2 YFSETQ. V gave up 0 bases and J gave up 9 bases; unmatched junction bases: 18. The CDR3 coding sequence is TGCGCCAGCAGCTTGGGCGCTAGCGGGAGTCCCCGTCTCTTCGGGCAGTACTTC. Its translation: CASSLGASGSPRLFGQYF.

The chain recombines TRBV9 with TRBJ1-4, with 7 nucleotides matching TRBD1. CDR3 length equals 15 residues. Germline V gene data show CDR1 as SGDLS and CDR2 as YYNGEE. V was clipped by 3 bases and J by 4 bases; unmatched bases: 6. This chain's CDR3 is CASSGRTGVNEKLFF. CDR3 coding DNA: TGTGCCAGCAGCGGTCGGACAGGAGTTAATGAAAAACTGTTTTTT.

On this clone itself: The sample holds other DNA sequences that translate to the same CDR3. The V gene is TRBV27, the J gene TRBJ2-7, with 10 bases lining up with TRBD2. The CDR3 sequence is 15 residues long. The trim removed 0 bases at V and 4 bases at J, leaving 3 bases unmatched. Germline loops: CDR1 MNHEY, CDR2 SMNVEV (reference sequence). The chain's CDR3 is CASSLSGLAAYEQYF. Here the CDR3 DNA reads TGTGCCAGCAGTTTATCTGGACTAGCGGCTTACGAGCAGTACTTC.

V usage is TRBV7-6 and J usage is TRBJ2-1; D remains ambiguous. The CDR3 extends over 16 amino acids. The germline V gene has CDR1 SGHVS and CDR2 FNYEAQ. The V end was cut by 2 bases, the J end by 1 base, with 12 bases between. The CDR3 DNA sequence: TGTGCCAGCAGCTTAACGCCCCCCGGGTCCTACAATGAGCAGTTCTTC. Encoded protein: CASSLTPPGSYNEQFF.

The chain uses TRBV5-1 and TRBJ1-4; D remains unclear. Per germline, CDR1 SGHRS and CDR2 YFSETQ. The CDR3 runs to 13 residues. V was cut by 4 bases and J by 6 bases, with 10 bases left in between. The CDR3 region has the DNA TGCGCCAGCAGCCCGTCCGGGGATGAAAAACTGTTTTTT. Translation gives CASSPSGDEKLFF. Combining the CDR3 with reference TRBV5-1 and TRBJ1-4 gives the whole variable domain KAGVTQTPRYLIKTRGQQVTLSCSPISGHRSVSWYQQTPGQGLQFLFEYFSETQRNKGNFPGRFSGRQFSNSRSEMNVSTLELGDSALYLCASSPSGDEKLFFGSGTQLSVL.

V is TRBV4-3 and J is TRBJ1-5; TRBD1 matches 7 bases. The germline V gene encodes CDR1 LGHNA and CDR2 YSLEER. V lost 0 bases to trimming and J lost 2 bases; unmatched junction nucleotides: 16. The CDR3 spans 20 residues. CDR3 DNA sequence: TGCGCCAGCAGCCAAGATAGTTCTGTGGTGCAGGGGGGCCGCAATCAGCCCCAGCATTTT. Protein: CASSQDSSVVQGGRNQPQHF.

The genes are TRBV27 and TRBJ2-2; 10 bases fit TRBD2. Trimming took 5 bases from V and 3 from J; bases not matched to a gene: 6. This CDR3 is 16 amino acids long. Germline V gives CDR1 MNHEY, CDR2 SMNVEV (reference sequence). The CDR3 region has the DNA TGTGCCAGCAGTCCCCTCCTAGCGGGAGACACCGGGGAGCTGTTTTTT. Translating it yields CASSPLLAGDTGELFF.

The gene calls are TRBV9 and TRBJ2-3; D is unresolved. The V end was cut by 4 bases, the J end by 6 bases, with 9 bases between. Germline V gives CDR1 SGDLS, CDR2 YYNGEE. The CDR3 is made up of 12 amino acids. The CDR3 sequence is CASSPHRDTQYF. The CDR3 DNA follows: TGTGCCAGCAGCCCCCATCGGGATACGCAGTATTTT.

CDR3 coding DNA: TGTGCCAGCAGTGAAGGGACTAGCGGGAGCACAGATACGCAGTATTTT. It specifies CASSEGTSGSTDTQYF. This sequence joins TRBV25-1 and TRBJ2-3; 12 bases are shared with TRBD2. The V gene end was trimmed by 2 bases and the J gene end by 0 bases; junction bases not matched to a gene: 0. The CDR3 sequence is 16 residues long. Germline values: CDR1 MGHDK, CDR2 SYGVNS. The entire variable domain, with the rest obtained from reference TRBV25-1 and TRBJ2-3, is as follows: EADIYQTPRYLVIGTGKKITLECSQTMGHDKMYWYQQDPGMELHLIHYSYGVNSTEKGDLSSESTVSRIRTEHFPLTLESARPSHTSQYLCASSEGTSGSTDTQYFGPGTRLTVL.

The rearrangement joins TRBV4-1 to TRBJ2-3, with 10 bases matching TRBD2. Per germline, CDR1 MGHRA and CDR2 YSYEKL. V trimming: 4 bases; J trimming: 6 bases; junction bases outside the gene matches: 10. This CDR3 has 16 residues. The CDR3 sequence: CASSLVGTSGTDTQYF. The CDR3 DNA reads as TGCGCCAGCAGCCTAGTAGGAACTAGCGGGACGGATACGCAGTATTTT.